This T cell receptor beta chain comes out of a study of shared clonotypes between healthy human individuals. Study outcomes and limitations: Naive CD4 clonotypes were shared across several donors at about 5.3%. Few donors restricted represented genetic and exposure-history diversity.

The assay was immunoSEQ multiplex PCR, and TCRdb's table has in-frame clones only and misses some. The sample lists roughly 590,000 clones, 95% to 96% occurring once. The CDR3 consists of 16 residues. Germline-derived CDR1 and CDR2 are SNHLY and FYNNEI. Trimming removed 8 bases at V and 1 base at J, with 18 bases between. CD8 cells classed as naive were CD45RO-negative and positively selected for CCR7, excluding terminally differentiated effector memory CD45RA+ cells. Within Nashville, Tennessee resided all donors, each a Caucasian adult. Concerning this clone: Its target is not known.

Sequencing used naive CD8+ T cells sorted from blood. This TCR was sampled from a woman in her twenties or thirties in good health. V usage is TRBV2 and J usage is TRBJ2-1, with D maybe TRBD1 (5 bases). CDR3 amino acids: CASQETQVLSYNEQFF. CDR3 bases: TGTGCCAGCCAAGAAACACAGGTCCTATCCTACAATGAGCAGTTCTTC.